This T cell receptor (beta chain) was captured in a study of CD8 T cells in ankylosing spondylitis. Overall study findings and caveats: Made up of about eight highly homologous variants, a TCR beta motif appeared characteristic of ankylosing spondylitis blood.

About this clonotype itself: The antigen is undetermined.

Quantitative barcoded 5'-RACE was used to prepare TCR beta libraries. TCRdb analysed the 5' RACE reads with MiXCR anew, one entry per CDR3 protein. The data show more than 250,000 distinct CDR3 sequences, around 8% seen once. The CDR3 has 16 amino acids. V was clipped by 3 bases and J by 5 bases, with 19 bases between them. From germline, CDR1 is SGHNT and CDR2 YYREEE (reference sequence). The sequence derives from a male donor with ankylosing spondylitis. The V gene is TRBV5-4, the J gene TRBJ2-3, with a possible D match to TRBD2 (5 bases). The sequenced sample was blood, either unsorted or a sorted T cell fraction (not recorded which). The CDR3 protein is CASSSASGVLLDTQYF. CDR3 DNA: TGTGCCAGCAGCTCAGCTTCCGGGGTTTTATTAGATACGCAGTATTTT.